This T cell receptor (beta chain) comes out of a study of blood T cell repertoires in COVID-19. Study in general: Samples taken during acute and convalescent COVID-19 were collected in the United States, Italy and Spain.

Deletions cut 7 bases from V and 6 bases from J, with 15 bases between. The CDR3 loop spans 13 amino acids. Per the germline V gene, CDR1 is LNHDA and CDR2 is SQIVND (reference sequence). As originally analysed: Estimation of nucleated cell counts relied on the amplification of reference gene primers. TCRdb's table, derived via immunoSEQ multiplex PCR, lists solely in-frame clones and lacks some. V and J calls and clone size are those listed in that table; D and trimming were worked out from the DNA. The table includes a few hundred thousand clones, 92% detected once. The cohort comprised adults aged 18 to 89 years residing in approximately 25 US areas. All recovered Cohort 3 donors got two negative PCRs, got clearance, or saw symptom resolution.

The specimen sequenced was PBMCs or T cells enriched from blood (not recorded which). This chain uses TRBV19 with TRBJ1-2, with D perhaps matching TRBD1 (5 bases). This receptor was identified in a woman aged 25 to 39 who had recovered from COVID-19. The CDR3: CASKAGQKDGYTF. In DNA form, the CDR3 reads TGTGCCAGTAAGGCAGGGCAAAAGGATGGCTACACCTTC. The whole variable domain, remainder taken from reference TRBV19 and TRBJ1-2, is DGGITQSPKYLFRKEGQNVTLSCEQNLNHDAMYWYRQDPGQGLRLIYYSQIVNDFQKGDIAEGYSVSREKKESFPLTVTSAQKNPTAFYLCASKAGQKDGYTFGSGTRLTVV.